The clone carrying this T cell receptor (beta chain) appeared many times. The data were taken from a study of tumor-infiltrating lymphocytes in oesophageal squamous cell carcinoma. TCRdb analysed the PCR reads with MiXCR anew, one entry per CDR3 protein. The sample includes 15,000 to 25,000 distinct CDR3 sequences, around 43% of them seen just once. Trimming shortened V by 4 bases and J by 2 bases, and 14 bases separated the two germline ends. The length of the CDR3 is 15 residues. Germline V gene data show CDR1 as MNHNS and CDR2 as SASEGT. This rearrangement joins TRBV6-1 to TRBJ2-5; D perhaps matches TRBD2 (6 bases). This clonotype was sampled from a male donor with esophageal squamous cell carcinoma. The sequencing sample was made of normal esophageal tissue next to the tumor. DNA for the CDR3: TGTGCCAGCAGTGGGGGGACTTCTTCACAAGAGACCCAGTACTTC. Protein sequence: CASSGGTSSQETQYF.